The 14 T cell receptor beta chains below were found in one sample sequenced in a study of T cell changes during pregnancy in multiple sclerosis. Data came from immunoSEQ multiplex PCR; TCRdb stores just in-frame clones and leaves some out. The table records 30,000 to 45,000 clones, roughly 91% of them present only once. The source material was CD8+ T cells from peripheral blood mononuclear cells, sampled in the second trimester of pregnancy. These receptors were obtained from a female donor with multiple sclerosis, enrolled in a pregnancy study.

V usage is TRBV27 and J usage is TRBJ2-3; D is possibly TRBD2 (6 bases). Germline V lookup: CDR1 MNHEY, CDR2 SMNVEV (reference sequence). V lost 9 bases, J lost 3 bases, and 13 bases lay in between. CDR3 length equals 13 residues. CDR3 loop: CARVTSMTDTQYF. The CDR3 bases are TGTGCCAGGGTTACTAGCATGACAGATACGCAGTATTTT.

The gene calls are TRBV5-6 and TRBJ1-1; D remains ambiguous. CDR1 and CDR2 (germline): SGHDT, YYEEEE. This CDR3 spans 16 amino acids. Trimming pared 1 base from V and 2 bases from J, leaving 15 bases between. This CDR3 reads CASSLPSRAKNTEAFF. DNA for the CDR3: TGTGCCAGCAGCTTGCCTTCGAGGGCGAAAAACACTGAAGCTTTCTTT.

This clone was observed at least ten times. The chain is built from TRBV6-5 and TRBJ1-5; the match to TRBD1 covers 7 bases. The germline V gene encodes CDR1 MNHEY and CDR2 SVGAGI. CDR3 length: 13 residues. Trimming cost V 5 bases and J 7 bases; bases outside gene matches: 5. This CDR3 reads CASSGQVGQPQHF. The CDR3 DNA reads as TGTGCCAGCAGTGGACAGGTCGGACAGCCCCAGCATTTT.

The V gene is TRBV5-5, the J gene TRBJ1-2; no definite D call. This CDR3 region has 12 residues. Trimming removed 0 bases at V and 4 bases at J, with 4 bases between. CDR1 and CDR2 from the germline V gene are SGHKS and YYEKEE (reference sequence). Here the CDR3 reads CASSLGSYGYTF. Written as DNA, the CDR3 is TGTGCCAGCAGCTTGGGGAGCTATGGCTACACCTTC.

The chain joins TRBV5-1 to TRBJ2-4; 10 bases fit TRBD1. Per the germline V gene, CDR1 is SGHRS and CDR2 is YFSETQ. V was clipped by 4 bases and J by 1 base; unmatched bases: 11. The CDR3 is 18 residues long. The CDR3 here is CASSDPGQGTYAKNIQYF. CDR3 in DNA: TGCGCCAGCAGCGATCCGGGACAGGGGACTTATGCCAAAAACATTCAGTACTTC.

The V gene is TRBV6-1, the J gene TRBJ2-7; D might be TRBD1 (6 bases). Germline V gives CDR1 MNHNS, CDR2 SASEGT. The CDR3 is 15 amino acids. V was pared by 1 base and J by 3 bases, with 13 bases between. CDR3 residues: CASSEVRGSGYEQYF. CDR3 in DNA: TGTGCCAGCAGTGAAGTCAGGGGTTCAGGCTACGAGCAGTACTTC.

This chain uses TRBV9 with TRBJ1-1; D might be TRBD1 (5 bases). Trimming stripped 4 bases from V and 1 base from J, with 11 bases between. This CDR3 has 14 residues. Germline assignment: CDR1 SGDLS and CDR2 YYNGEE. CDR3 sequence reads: CASSPLQGNTEAFF. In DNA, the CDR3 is TGTGCCAGCAGCCCTTTGCAGGGGAACACTGAAGCTTTCTTT. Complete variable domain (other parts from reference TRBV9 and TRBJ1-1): DSGVTQTPKHLITATGQRVTLRCSPRSGDLSVYWYQQSLDQGLQFLIQYYNGEERAKGNILERFSAQQFPDLHSELNLSSLELGDSALYFCASSPLQGNTEAFFGQGTRLTVV.

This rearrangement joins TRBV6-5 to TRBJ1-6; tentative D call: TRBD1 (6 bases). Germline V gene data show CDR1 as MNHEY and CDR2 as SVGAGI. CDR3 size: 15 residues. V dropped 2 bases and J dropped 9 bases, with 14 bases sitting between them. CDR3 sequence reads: CASSYTGPRGSPLHF. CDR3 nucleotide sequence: TGTGCCAGCAGTTACACCGGTCCCAGGGGTTCACCCCTCCACTTT.

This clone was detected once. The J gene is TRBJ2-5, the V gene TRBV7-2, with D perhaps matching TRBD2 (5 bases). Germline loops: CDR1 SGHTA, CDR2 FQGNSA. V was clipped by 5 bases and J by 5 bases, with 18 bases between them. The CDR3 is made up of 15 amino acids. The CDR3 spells CASSPGGSSGETQYF. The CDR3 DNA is TGTGCCAGCAGCCCCGGCGGTAGCTCGGGGGAGACCCAGTACTTC.

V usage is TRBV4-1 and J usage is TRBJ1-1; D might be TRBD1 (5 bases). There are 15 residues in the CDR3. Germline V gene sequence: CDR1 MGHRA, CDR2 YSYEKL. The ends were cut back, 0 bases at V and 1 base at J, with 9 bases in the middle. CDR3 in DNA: TGCGCCAGCAGCCAAGATCCAGGGTGGAACACTGAAGCTTTCTTT. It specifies CASSQDPGWNTEAFF.

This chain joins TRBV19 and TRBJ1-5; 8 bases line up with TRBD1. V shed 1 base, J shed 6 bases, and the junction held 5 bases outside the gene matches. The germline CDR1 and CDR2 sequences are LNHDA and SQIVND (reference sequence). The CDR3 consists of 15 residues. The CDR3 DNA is TGTGCCAGTAGTATAGCTGGACAGGGTGTTCAGCCCCAGCATTTT. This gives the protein CASSIAGQGVQPQHF. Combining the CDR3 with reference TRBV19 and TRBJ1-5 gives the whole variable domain DGGITQSPKYLFRKEGQNVTLSCEQNLNHDAMYWYRQDPGQGLRLIYYSQIVNDFQKGDIAEGYSVSREKKESFPLTVTSAQKNPTAFYLCASSIAGQGVQPQHFGDGTRLSIL.

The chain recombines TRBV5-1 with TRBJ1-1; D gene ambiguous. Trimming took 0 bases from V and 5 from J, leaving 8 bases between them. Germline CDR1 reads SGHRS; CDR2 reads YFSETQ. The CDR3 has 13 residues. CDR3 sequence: CASSLASVTEAFF. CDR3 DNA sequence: TGCGCCAGCAGCTTGGCTTCGGTAACTGAAGCTTTCTTT.

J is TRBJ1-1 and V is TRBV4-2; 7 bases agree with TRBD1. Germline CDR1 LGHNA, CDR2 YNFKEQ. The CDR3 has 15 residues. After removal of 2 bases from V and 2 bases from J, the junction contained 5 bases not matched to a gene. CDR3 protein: CASSQQDRTNTEAFF. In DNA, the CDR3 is TGTGCCAGCAGCCAACAGGACAGGACAAACACTGAAGCTTTCTTT.

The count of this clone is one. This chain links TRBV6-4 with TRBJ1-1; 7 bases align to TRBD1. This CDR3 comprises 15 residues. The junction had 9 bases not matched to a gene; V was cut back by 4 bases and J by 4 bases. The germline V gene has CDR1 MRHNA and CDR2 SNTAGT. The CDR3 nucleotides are TGTGCCAGCAGTGTTAACAGGGGTTTGAGCACTGAAGCTTTCTTT. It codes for CASSVNRGLSTEAFF.